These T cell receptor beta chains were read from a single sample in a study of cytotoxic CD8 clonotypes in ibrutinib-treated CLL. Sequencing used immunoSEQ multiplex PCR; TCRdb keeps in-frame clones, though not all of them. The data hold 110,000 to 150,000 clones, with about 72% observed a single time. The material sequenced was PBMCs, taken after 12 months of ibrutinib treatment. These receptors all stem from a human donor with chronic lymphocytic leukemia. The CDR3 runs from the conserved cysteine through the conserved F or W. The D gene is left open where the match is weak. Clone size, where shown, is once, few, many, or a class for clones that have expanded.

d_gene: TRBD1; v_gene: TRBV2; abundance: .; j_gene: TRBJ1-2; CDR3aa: CASSDLDRAYGYTF; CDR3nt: TGTGCCAGCAGTGATTTGGACAGGGCTTATGGCTACACCTTC
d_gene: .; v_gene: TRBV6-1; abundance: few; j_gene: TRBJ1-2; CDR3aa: CASSVNRGEYGYTF; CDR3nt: TGTGCCAGCAGTGTTAATAGGGGGGAGTACGGCTACACCTTC
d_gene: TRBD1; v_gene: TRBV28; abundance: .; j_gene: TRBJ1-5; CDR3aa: CASSERTGGFQPQHF; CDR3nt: TGTGCCAGCAGTGAAAGGACAGGGGGTTTTCAGCCCCAGCATTTT
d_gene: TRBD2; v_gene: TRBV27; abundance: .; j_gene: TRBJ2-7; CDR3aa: CASRYSGSYEQYF; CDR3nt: TGTGCCAGCAGATATAGCGGGAGCTACGAGCAGTACTTC
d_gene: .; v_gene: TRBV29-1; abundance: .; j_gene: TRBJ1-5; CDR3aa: CSVRGASNQPQHF; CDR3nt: TGCAGCGTTAGGGGGGCTAGCAATCAGCCCCAGCATTTT
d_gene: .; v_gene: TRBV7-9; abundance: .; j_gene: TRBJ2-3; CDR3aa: CASSPIAGRGTDTQYF; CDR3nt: TGTGCCAGCAGCCCAATTGCAGGCCGCGGCACAGATACGCAGTATTTT
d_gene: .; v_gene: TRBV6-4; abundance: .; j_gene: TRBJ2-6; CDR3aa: CASSDWPPNVLTF; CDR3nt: TGTGCCAGCAGTGACTGGCCACCCAACGTCCTGACTTTC
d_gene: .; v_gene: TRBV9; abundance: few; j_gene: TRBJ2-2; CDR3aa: CASSPATKMGTGELFF; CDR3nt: TGTGCCAGCAGCCCAGCGACAAAAATGGGCACCGGGGAGCTGTTTTTT
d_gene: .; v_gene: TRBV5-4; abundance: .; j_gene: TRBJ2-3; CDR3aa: CASSLAGSTDTQYF; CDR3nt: TGTGCCAGCAGCTTAGCGGGCAGCACAGATACGCAGTATTTT
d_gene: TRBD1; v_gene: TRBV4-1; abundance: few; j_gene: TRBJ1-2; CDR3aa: CASSQARIGTGAGYTF; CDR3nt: TGCGCCAGCAGCCAAGCCCGAATAGGGACAGGGGCTGGCTACACCTTC